This is a list of T cell receptor beta chains from one sample in a study of technical replicates of blood from a handful of donors. Only in-frame clones appear in the TCRdb table, and some are missing; sequencing was by immunoSEQ multiplex PCR. The table lists about 81,000 clones, 96% of them singletons. The sequencing input was T cells isolated from PBMCs. These receptors originate from a human donor in good health. CDR3s include the opening cysteine and the closing phenylalanine or tryptophan. D genes are given only for firm matches. Clone size appears in some rows only: once, few, many, or a class for an expanded clone.

cdr3_aa cdr3_nt d_call cdr3_length j_call clone_size v_call
CASSFLIPDGGSYNEQFF TGCGCCAGCAGCTTTCTAATACCGGACGGGGGCTCCTACAATGAGCAGTTCTTC . 18 TRBJ2-1 . TRBV5-1
CASRLRPSEAFF TGTGCCAGCAGGCTCAGGCCGTCTGAAGCTTTCTTT . 12 TRBJ1-1 . TRBV28
CASSLDGVPYEQYF TGTGCCAGCAGCTTAGACGGGGTCCCCTACGAGCAGTACTTC . 14 TRBJ2-7 . TRBV7-9
CASSLATGGGKTQYF TGTGCCAGCAGCTTAGCAACAGGGGGCGGAAAGACCCAGTACTTC TRBD1 15 TRBJ2-5 . TRBV7-8
CASSLLARNQPNSYEQYF TGCGCCAGCAGCTTGTTGGCGAGGAACCAACCAAACTCCTACGAGCAGTACTTC . 18 TRBJ2-7 . TRBV5-1
CASSLYGPSTQYF TGTGCCAGCAGCTTATACGGTCCTAGTACGCAGTATTTT . 13 TRBJ2-3 . TRBV7-3
CASSYRRGHPNEQFF TGTGCCAGCAGTTACCGGAGGGGGCATCCCAATGAGCAGTTCTTC . 15 TRBJ2-1 . TRBV6-5
CASSPQTAYGDEQYF TGTGCCAGCAGCCCGCAGACGGCCTACGGGGACGAGCAGTACTTC . 15 TRBJ2-7 . TRBV7-9
CASSSFERGGAFF TGTGCCAGCAGCTCCTTTGAGAGGGGAGGAGCTTTCTTT . 13 TRBJ1-1 . TRBV6-5
CASRGTGGYGYTF TGTGCCAGCAGAGGTACAGGTGGCTATGGCTACACCTTC . 13 TRBJ1-2 . TRBV28
CAWSPGTDYEQYF TGTGCCTGGAGTCCGGGGACAGACTACGAGCAGTACTTC TRBD1 13 TRBJ2-7 . TRBV30
CASSPGQGNSPLHF TGTGCCAGCTCACCGGGCCAGGGAAATTCACCCCTCCACTTT . 14 TRBJ1-6 once TRBV18
CASSIGAVNTEAFF TGTGCCAGTAGTATTGGGGCGGTGAACACTGAAGCTTTCTTT . 14 TRBJ1-1 . TRBV19
CASSEGTGLNTEAFF TGTGCCAGCAGTGAGGGGACAGGGTTGAACACTGAAGCTTTCTTT TRBD1 15 TRBJ1-1 . TRBV6-4
CASRERTSGHTIRSDQETQYF TGTGCCAGCAGAGAGCGGACTAGCGGGCATACCATCAGATCTGACCAAGAGACCCAGTACTTC TRBD2 21 TRBJ2-5 . TRBV28
CASSPFNEQYF TGTGCCAGCAGTCCCTTTAACGAGCAGTACTTC . 11 TRBJ2-7 once TRBV6-1
CASSQQGDSNQPQHF TGCGCCAGCAGCCAACAGGGGGATAGCAATCAGCCCCAGCATTTT TRBD1 15 TRBJ1-5 . TRBV4-1
CATSFTGDYQPQHF TGTGCCACCAGCTTTACAGGGGATTATCAGCCCCAGCATTTT TRBD1 14 TRBJ1-5 . TRBV15
CASSPTSTNGYTF TGTGCCAGCAGTCCCACTTCGACTAACGGCTACACCTTC . 13 TRBJ1-2 once TRBV28
CASYSGRPPYEQYF TGTGCCAGCTATTCCGGCAGGCCTCCCTACGAGCAGTACTTC . 14 TRBJ2-7 . TRBV6-6
CASSPQGGGEQYF TGTGCCAGCAGCCCTCAGGGAGGGGGCGAGCAGTACTTC . 13 TRBJ2-7 . TRBV7-9
CASSPSSNSVNTIYF TGTGCCAGCAGCCCATCCAGCAATAGCGTAAACACCATATATTTT . 15 TRBJ1-3 . TRBV4-2
CASSFLGQGIQNEQFF TGTGCCAGCAGCTTTCTGGGACAGGGCATTCAGAATGAGCAGTTCTTC TRBD1 16 TRBJ2-1 . TRBV7-8
CASSDRQFSGANVLTF TGTGCCAGCAGTGATAGACAGTTCTCTGGGGCCAACGTCCTGACTTTC . 16 TRBJ2-6 once TRBV2
CASSALAGVNNEQFF TGTGCCAGCAGTGCACTAGCGGGGGTTAACAATGAGCAGTTCTTC TRBD2 15 TRBJ2-1 . TRBV28
CAIEGRGSSYNEQFF TGTGCCATCGAAGGACGGGGGAGCTCCTACAATGAGCAGTTCTTC . 15 TRBJ2-1 . TRBV28
CASSLEGQDTEAFF TGCGCCAGCAGCTTGGAGGGGCAGGACACTGAAGCTTTCTTT . 14 TRBJ1-1 . TRBV5-1
CASSWQGRETQYF TGTGCCAGTAGTTGGCAGGGGCGGGAGACCCAGTACTTC . 13 TRBJ2-5 . TRBV19
CATRGDRYTGELFF TGTGCCACTAGAGGGGACAGGTACACCGGGGAGCTGTTTTTT TRBD1 14 TRBJ2-2 . TRBV19
CASRQSDRARSEKLFF TGTGCCAGCAGACAGTCTGACAGGGCGAGGAGTGAAAAACTGTTTTTT TRBD1 16 TRBJ1-4 once TRBV27
CASSGGQNYGYTF TGTGCCAGTAGTGGTGGGCAGAACTATGGCTACACCTTC . 13 TRBJ1-2 . TRBV19
CASSPVQPEAFF TGTGCCAGCAGCCCCGTACAGCCTGAAGCTTTCTTT . 12 TRBJ1-1 few TRBV7-9
CASSLAGVDTGELFF TGTGCCAGCAGCCTCGCGGGGGTGGACACCGGGGAGCTGTTTTTT TRBD2 15 TRBJ2-2 . TRBV28
CASSPLAGDGETQYF TGTGCCAGCAGTCCGCTAGCGGGAGATGGGGAGACCCAGTACTTC TRBD2 15 TRBJ2-5 . TRBV27
CASSGTGVTEAFF TGTGCCAGCAGCGGGACAGGGGTCACTGAAGCTTTCTTT TRBD1 13 TRBJ1-1 . TRBV2
CASSLSLNEKLFF TGTGCCAGCAGCTTAAGCCTGAATGAAAAACTGTTTTTT . 13 TRBJ1-4 . TRBV11-2